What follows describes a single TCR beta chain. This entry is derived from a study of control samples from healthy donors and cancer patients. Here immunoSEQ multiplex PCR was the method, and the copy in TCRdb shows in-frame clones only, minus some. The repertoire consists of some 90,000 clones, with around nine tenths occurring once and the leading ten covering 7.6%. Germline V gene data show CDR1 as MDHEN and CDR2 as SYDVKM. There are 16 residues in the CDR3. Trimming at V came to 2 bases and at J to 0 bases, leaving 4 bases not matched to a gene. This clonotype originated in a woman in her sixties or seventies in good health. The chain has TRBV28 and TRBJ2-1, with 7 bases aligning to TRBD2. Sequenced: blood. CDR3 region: CASSLLSGNSYNEQFF. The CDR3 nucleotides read TGTGCCAGCAGTTTACTCAGCGGGAACTCCTACAATGAGCAGTTCTTC.